The clone carrying this T cell receptor (beta chain) came up many times. Its specificity is not known. The sample is drawn from a study of T cells in Graves' hyperthyroidism and ophthalmopathy. General study findings and limits: In simple terms, a model built on 13 V-J features told ophthalmopathy apart from stable hyperthyroidism. Onset of ophthalmopathy came a median approximately 6.9 months after the model predicted it.

Uncontrolled infection, other autoimmune disease, pregnancy or lactation disqualified patients from enrolment. Germline V CDR1 and CDR2: ENHRY, SYGVKD. CDR3 length: 12 residues. Trimming removed 7 bases from V and 6 bases from J, with 12 bases in between. Researchers amplified the TCR beta CDR3 regions from RNA transcripts. First-round RT-PCR targeting the TCR CDR3 was performed with the HTBI primer set. MiXCR, applied by TCRdb to the multiplex PCR reads, yields one record per CDR3 protein. The table lists about 570,000 distinct CDR3 sequences, roughly 46% of them singletons. This TCR was recovered from an adult woman with Graves' disease, either hyperthyroidism or ophthalmopathy (not recorded which). The chain recombines TRBV10-3 with TRBJ1-2; TRBD1 might be the D (6 bases). The sequencing input was peripheral blood or thyroid tissue (not recorded which). CDR3 nucleotides: TGTGCCATCACCCCGGAGGGGGATGGCTACACCTTC. It encodes CAITPEGDGYTF.